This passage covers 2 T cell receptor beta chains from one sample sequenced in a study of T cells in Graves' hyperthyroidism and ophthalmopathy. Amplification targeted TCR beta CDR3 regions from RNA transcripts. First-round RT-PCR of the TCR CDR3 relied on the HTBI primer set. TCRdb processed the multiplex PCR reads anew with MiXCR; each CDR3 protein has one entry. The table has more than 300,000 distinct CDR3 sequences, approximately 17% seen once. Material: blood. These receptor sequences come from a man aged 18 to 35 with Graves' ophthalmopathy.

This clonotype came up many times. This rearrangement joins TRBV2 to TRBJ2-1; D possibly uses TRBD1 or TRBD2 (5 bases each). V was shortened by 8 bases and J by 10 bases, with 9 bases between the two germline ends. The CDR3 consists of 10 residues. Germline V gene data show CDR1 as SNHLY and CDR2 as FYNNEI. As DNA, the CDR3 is TGTGCCAGCCGGGACCCAGAGCAGTTCTTC. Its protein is CASRDPEQFF.

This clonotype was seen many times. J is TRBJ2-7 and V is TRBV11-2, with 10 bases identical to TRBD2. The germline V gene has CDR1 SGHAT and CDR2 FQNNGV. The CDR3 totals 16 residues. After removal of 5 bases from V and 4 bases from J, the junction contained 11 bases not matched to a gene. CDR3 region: CASSLISGGRAYEQYF. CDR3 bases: TGTGCCAGCAGCCTCATTAGCGGGGGGCGCGCGTACGAGCAGTACTTC.